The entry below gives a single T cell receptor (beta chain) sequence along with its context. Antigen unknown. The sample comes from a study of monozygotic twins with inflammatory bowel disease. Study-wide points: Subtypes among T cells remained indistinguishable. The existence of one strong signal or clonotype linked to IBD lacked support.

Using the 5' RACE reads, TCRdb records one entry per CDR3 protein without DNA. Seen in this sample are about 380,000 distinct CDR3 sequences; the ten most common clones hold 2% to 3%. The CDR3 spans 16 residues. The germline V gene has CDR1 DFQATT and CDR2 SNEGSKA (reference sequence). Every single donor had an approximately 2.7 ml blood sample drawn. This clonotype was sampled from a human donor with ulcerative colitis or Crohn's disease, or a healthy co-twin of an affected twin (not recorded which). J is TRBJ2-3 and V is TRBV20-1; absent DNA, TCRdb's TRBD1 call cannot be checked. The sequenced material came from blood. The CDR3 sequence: CSATDRARGGTDTQYF.